A selection of T cell receptor beta chains follows, all from one sample in a study of OX40 agonist ivuxolimab in advanced cancers. The data were produced by immunoSEQ multiplex PCR, yet TCRdb's version contains in-frame clones alone and is incomplete. The data show about 38,000 clones, 80% to 90% seen once. The source was CD4+ or CD8+ T cells sorted from blood, collected in a trial of the OX40 agonist ivuxolimab. These receptors all come from an adult with an advanced solid tumor such as melanoma, head and neck, liver or kidney cancer. Both conserved end residues are part of each CDR3. D genes are given only for firm matches. Part of the rows lack a size; the others show once, few, many or a class for expanded clones.

v_gene,d_gene,j_gene,abundance,CDR3nt,CDR3aa
TRBV2,TRBD1,TRBJ2-4,.,TGTGCCAGCAGTGTTTCTCCGGGACAGGGTATCATTCAGTACTTC,CASSVSPGQGIIQYF
TRBV18,TRBD2,TRBJ2-7,.,TGTGCCAGCTCCCCCAGGGGAACTAGCGGGGGGCCTAAGTCAACCTACGAGCAGTACTTC,CASSPRGTSGGPKSTYEQYF
TRBV7-2,.,TRBJ1-1,.,TGTGCCAGCAGCTTATGGACGAACACTGAAGCTTTCTTT,CASSLWTNTEAFF
TRBV4-1,.,TRBJ1-5,.,TGCGCCAGCAGCCAAGAGGTCGGGCGGGATCAGCCCCAGCATTTT,CASSQEVGRDQPQHF
TRBV9,.,TRBJ1-1,.,TGTGCCAGCAGCGAGCGGACGGGAATCGACACTGAAGCTTTCTTT,CASSERTGIDTEAFF
TRBV4-3,.,TRBJ1-4,.,TGCGCCAGCAGCCAGTCACTCGGACCGAGCTCAACTAATGAAAAACTGTTTTTT,CASSQSLGPSSTNEKLFF
TRBV6-5,.,TRBJ2-1,.,TGTGCCAGCAGCACGGGACCCAACAATGAGCAGTTCTTC,CASSTGPNNEQFF
TRBV27,.,TRBJ2-1,.,TGTGCCAGCAGTTCGTTACTCTATGCAGGGAGCTCCTACAATGAGCAGTTCTTC,CASSSLLYAGSSYNEQFF
TRBV10-3,TRBD2,TRBJ2-5,once,TGTGCCATCAATATAGCGGGGGGGCCGATGGAGACCCAGTACTTC,CAINIAGGPMETQYF
TRBV28,.,TRBJ1-1,once,TGTGCCAGCCGAAGAGGGGCACCAAACACTGAAGCTTTCTTT,CASRRGAPNTEAFF
TRBV7-9,.,TRBJ2-2,.,TGTGCCAGCACCCTGCGCGGGGGCCTAACCGGGGAGCTGTTTTTT,CASTLRGGLTGELFF
TRBV11-2,.,TRBJ2-7,.,TGTGCCAGCAGCTCAGTTCAGGGCTCCTACGAGCAGTACTTC,CASSSVQGSYEQYF
TRBV25-1,.,TRBJ2-2,.,TGTGCCAGCAGTCCCCTGCCGAACACCGGGGAGCTGTTTTTT,CASSPLPNTGELFF
TRBV28,TRBD1,TRBJ2-1,.,TGTGCCAGCGCCGGGACAGGGGTGGCCAATGAGCAGTTCTTC,CASAGTGVANEQFF
TRBV4-1,.,TRBJ2-1,.,TGCGCCAGCAGCCAAGAGTCCCTACGGCCGGGTCTGCCCCGGTACAATGAGCAGTTCTTC,CASSQESLRPGLPRYNEQFF
TRBV28,.,TRBJ1-1,.,TGTGCCAGTATCCGGGTAACTAACACTGAAGCTTTCTTT,CASIRVTNTEAFF
TRBV7-2,TRBD2,TRBJ2-3,.,TGTGCCAGCAGCTCTCCGAGGGAGCGGGGGGGAGGAGATACGCAGTATTTT,CASSSPRERGGGDTQYF